These 28 T cell receptor beta chains were sequenced from one sample in a study of Ad26.COV2.S vaccination and SARS-CoV-2 variants (dated by TCRdb to the early 2020s). The library was made by the immunoSEQ multiplex PCR assay. TCRdb stores this immuneACCESS table with in-frame sequences only. Part of the clones is absent; in the studies checked, under half of the shortfall reflects unresolved V genes, and no reason is known for the rest. The sample table contains roughly 450,000 clones; only one count was recorded for approximately 92% of them. The top ten clones comprise 9.5% to 15% of the sample. The treatment or condition label corresponds to: roughly 19 received Ad26.COV2.S at low or high dose, single or two shots; roughly 5 received placebo; per-sample allocation not given. Repertoires of vaccine and placebo recipients were sequenced from samples taken on day 63 after the first injection. This material consisted of peripheral blood, taken in a trial of Ad26.COV2.S vaccine versus placebo. The receptors were gathered from a person between 18 and 59 years old who received the Ad26.COV2.S COVID-19 vaccine or a placebo.

The chain is built from TRBV19 and TRBJ2-1; 10 positions agree with TRBD2. The CDR3 extends over 17 amino acids. Trimming took 4 bases from V and 6 from J; bases not matched to a gene: 12. The germline gives CDR1 LNHDA, CDR2 SQIVND (reference sequence). CDR3 nucleotide sequence: TGTGCCAGTAGTAACTTGGCTAGCGGGAGTTCTGCCAATGAGCAGTTCTTC. This encodes CASSNLASGSSANEQFF.

The chain recombines TRBV11-2 with TRBJ2-7; D tentatively fits TRBD1 or TRBD2 (6 bases each). From germline, CDR1 is SGHAT and CDR2 FQNNGV. The CDR3 is made up of 15 amino acids. V lost 5 bases and J 1 base, leaving 15 bases between the germline ends. This chain's CDR3 is CASSLVGGISYEQYF. In DNA form, the CDR3 reads TGTGCCAGCAGCCTAGTAGGGGGGATTTCCTACGAGCAGTACTTC.

V usage is TRBV29-1 and J usage is TRBJ2-5; D not resolved. The CDR3 length is 10 residues. V lost 2 bases to trimming and J lost 5 bases, with 3 bases between them. Germline V gene lookup returns CDR1 SQVTM and CDR2 ANQGSEA. Here the CDR3 reads CSVESETQYF. CDR3 nucleotide sequence: TGCAGCGTTGAAAGTGAGACCCAGTACTTC.

The CDR3 coding sequence is TGTGCCAGCAGCCGGGGCGGCCGAAGCACAGATACGCAGTATTTT. Translating it yields CASSRGGRSTDTQYF. The J gene is TRBJ2-3, the V gene TRBV3-1 (or the pseudogene TRBV3-2); possibly TRBD1 for D (5 bases). Germline V CDR1 and CDR2: LGHDT, YNNKEL (reference sequence). The length of the CDR3 is 15 residues. V shed 4 bases and J shed 0 bases, with 11 bases lying between them.

V and J are TRBV24-1 and TRBJ2-3; D gene ambiguous. V was shortened by 4 bases and J by 2 bases, with 12 bases between the two germline ends. In germline, CDR1 is KGHDR, CDR2 SFDVKD. The CDR3 length is 15 residues. CDR3 region: CATSDTVPYTDTQYF. CDR3 nucleotides: TGTGCCACCAGTGACACCGTCCCGTACACAGATACGCAGTATTTT.

The rearrangement links TRBV21-1 to TRBJ2-1; the tabulated D call, TRBD2, remains unverified against the DNA. TRBV21-1 is a pseudogene. There are 16 residues in the CDR3. CDR3 DNA sequence: TGTGCCAGCAGCAACACCTTTACTTCCCCCTACAATGAGCAGTTCTTC. Translation gives CASSNTFTSPYNEQFF.

The V and J genes are TRBV6-5 and TRBJ2-1, with D tentatively TRBD2 (5 bases). Germline V gives CDR1 MNHEY, CDR2 SVGAGI. This CDR3 is 12 amino acids long. The V and J ends lost 6 bases and 8 bases respectively, with 11 bases between them. As DNA, the CDR3 is TGTGCCAGCAGCCGCACGGGGTATGAGCAGTTCTTC. Its translation: CASSRTGYEQFF.

This rearrangement joins TRBV30 to TRBJ1-2; 11 bases map to TRBD1. V was pared by 1 base and J by 2 bases, with 9 bases of the junction left unmatched. This CDR3 is built from 17 residues. CDR1 GTSNPN and CDR2 SVGIG come from the germline V gene (reference sequence). Here the CDR3 reads CAWSGLRDRGSNYGYTF. DNA for the CDR3: TGTGCCTGGAGTGGCCTCCGGGACAGGGGGTCGAACTATGGCTACACCTTC.

This chain uses TRBV6-5 with TRBJ2-7, with 9 bases aligning to TRBD2. Germline loops: CDR1 MNHEY, CDR2 SVGAGI. Germline trimming cut 5 bases from V and 7 bases from J; bases unmatched to any gene: 6. The CDR3 sequence is 13 residues long. The CDR3 sequence: CASSRGGRGEQYF. CDR3 nucleotide sequence: TGTGCCAGCAGTAGAGGCGGGAGGGGGGAGCAGTACTTC.

Only one count was recorded for this clone. The CDR3 DNA sequence: TGTGCCAGCAGCCCAATCTGGGGAATGTCAGATACGCAGTATTTT. This sequence encodes CASSPIWGMSDTQYF. The chain links TRBV7-9 to TRBJ2-3; D gene uncertain. V was clipped by 5 bases and J by 4 bases, with 16 bases between them. CDR1 and CDR2 from the germline V gene are SEHNR and FQNEAQ (reference sequence). The CDR3 totals 15 residues.

The chain joins TRBV5-4 to TRBJ2-3; no definite D call. V was trimmed by 6 bases and J by 1 base, leaving 12 bases between them. This CDR3 is built from 14 residues. Germline V gene data show CDR1 as SGHNT and CDR2 as YYREEE (reference sequence). CDR3: CASTRHGRTDTQYF. Here the CDR3 DNA reads TGTGCCAGCACCCGACACGGCCGCACAGATACGCAGTATTTT.

The rearrangement uses TRBV1 and TRBJ2-7; the table assigns TRBD1, which was not confirmed against the DNA. TRBV1 is labeled a pseudogene. The CDR3 extends over 16 amino acids. The CDR3 region is CTSSQDRGRGTYEQYF. CDR3 bases: TGCACCAGCAGCCAAGATCGCGGCAGGGGGACCTACGAGCAGTACTTC.

V is TRBV2 and J is TRBJ1-1, with D perhaps matching TRBD1 (6 bases). This CDR3 has 13 amino acids. The germline V gene has CDR1 SNHLY and CDR2 FYNNEI. V gave up 5 bases and J gave up 4 bases, with 11 bases separating them. The CDR3 DNA reads TGTGCCAGCAGTCACAGGGAGGGCACTGAAGCTTTCTTT. Translating gives CASSHREGTEAFF. Full variable domain (rest looked up from reference TRBV2 and TRBJ1-1): EPEVTQTPSHQVTQMGQEVILRCVPISNHLYFYWYRQILGQKVEFLVSFYNNEISEKSEIFDDQFSVERPDGSNFTLKIRSTKLEDSAMYFCASSHREGTEAFFGQGTRLTVV.

The gene calls are TRBV2 and TRBJ2-3, with TRBD2 matching 8 bases. This CDR3 comprises 17 residues. CDR1 and CDR2 from the germline V gene are SNHLY and FYNNEI. V trimming: 7 bases; J trimming: 7 bases; junction bases outside the gene matches: 19. The CDR3 protein is CASKTEPVSGIGNTQYF. Here the CDR3 DNA reads TGTGCCAGCAAGACGGAACCGGTTAGCGGGATCGGAAATACGCAGTATTTT.

The V and J genes are TRBV11-2 and TRBJ2-1, with D perhaps given as TRBD1 or TRBD2 (5 bases each). V lost 7 bases and J lost 4, with 17 bases in between. The CDR3 consists of 15 residues. Looked up from germline, CDR1 is SGHAT and CDR2 is FQNNGV. The CDR3 sequence: CASNPVGGRYNEQFF. CDR3 in DNA: TGTGCCAGCAACCCAGTTGGGGGACGATACAATGAGCAGTTCTTC.

V is TRBV7-9 and J is TRBJ1-1; no firm D call. CDR1 and CDR2 from the germline V gene are SEHNR and FQNEAQ (reference sequence). V was trimmed by 10 bases and J by 3 bases, leaving 9 bases between them. This CDR3 is 11 amino acids long. The CDR3: CATQTDTEAFF. CDR3 nucleotide sequence: TGTGCCACCCAAACCGACACTGAAGCTTTCTTT.

The V call is TRBV27, the J call TRBJ1-2; 9 bases are shared with TRBD1. With V trimmed by 8 bases and J by 3 bases, 19 bases remained unmatched. The length of the CDR3 is 18 residues. CDR1 MNHEY and CDR2 SMNVEV come from the germline V gene (reference sequence). CDR3 coding DNA: TGTGCCAGCCGCCCCCTCCTTTTGGACAGGGGATTTGACTATGGCTACACCTTC. Its protein product is CASRPLLLDRGFDYGYTF.

V and J are TRBV7-3 and TRBJ2-1, with 9 nucleotides matching TRBD2. The CDR3 extends over 14 amino acids. Germline V gene data show CDR1 as SGHTA and CDR2 as FQGTGA. Trimming cost V 2 bases and J 9 bases; bases outside gene matches: 5. The CDR3 loop is CASSLAGGPREQFF. The CDR3 DNA is TGTGCCAGCAGCTTAGCGGGAGGGCCCCGTGAGCAGTTCTTC.

Only a few counts were recorded for this clone. Other DNA sequences in the sample encode the same CDR3. V gene TRBV12-3 or TRBV12-4 combines with J gene TRBJ2-7; D unclear. Trimming shortened V by 2 bases and J by 3 bases, and 2 bases separated the two germline ends. The CDR3 spans 11 residues. In DNA form, the CDR3 reads TGTGCCAGCAGTTTAAACTACGAGCAGTACTTC. The encoded protein is CASSLNYEQYF.

DNA of the CDR3: TGTGCCATCAGTGAACGCCGGGACCGGATCTCCGAGCAGTACTTC. This encodes CAISERRDRISEQYF. The V call is TRBV10-3, the J call TRBJ2-7; possibly TRBD1 or TRBD2 for D (5 bases each). There are 15 residues in the CDR3. V was clipped by 3 bases and J by 6 bases, with 18 bases between them. Germline V lookup: CDR1 ENHRY, CDR2 SYGVKD.

The rearrangement links TRBV4-3 to TRBJ2-7; D call uncertain. V was clipped by 1 base and J by 2 bases, with 15 bases between them. This CDR3 contains 16 residues. The germline V gene encodes CDR1 LGHNA and CDR2 YSLEER. The CDR3 sequence: CASSQGNSLPPYEQYF. CDR3 DNA: TGCGCCAGCAGCCAAGGGAACAGCCTACCACCCTACGAGCAGTACTTC.

The J gene is TRBJ2-7, the V gene TRBV7-8; a possible D gene is TRBD1 (6 bases). CDR1 is SGHVS and CDR2 is FQNEAQ in the germline V gene. V was cut by 5 bases and J by 2 bases, with 13 bases left in between. The CDR3 consists of 14 residues. This chain's CDR3 is CASSLGTSTYEQYF. In DNA form, the CDR3 reads TGTGCCAGCAGCCTCGGGACATCTACCTACGAGCAGTACTTC.

The CDR3 bases are TGCGCCAGCAGCTTGGCGGGGGTCGGGGCCAACGTCCTGACTTTC. The encoded protein is CASSLAGVGANVLTF. The chain links TRBV5-1 to TRBJ2-6; D might be TRBD2 (6 bases). The V end was cut by 0 bases, the J end by 4 bases, with 8 bases between. CDR3 size: 15 residues. Per the germline V gene, CDR1 is SGHRS and CDR2 is YFSETQ. Based on the CDR3 plus reference TRBV5-1 and TRBJ2-6, the full variable domain is KAGVTQTPRYLIKTRGQQVTLSCSPISGHRSVSWYQQTPGQGLQFLFEYFSETQRNKGNFPGRFSGRQFSNSRSEMNVSTLELGDSALYLCASSLAGVGANVLTFGAGSRLTVL.

This chain joins TRBV19 and TRBJ1-1; 10 nucleotides line up with TRBD1. The CDR3 consists of 12 residues. Germline-derived CDR1 and CDR2 are LNHDA and SQIVND (reference sequence). The V gene end was trimmed by 9 bases and the J gene end by 5 bases; junction bases not matched to a gene: 3. CDR3 residues: CASRTGGTEAFF. Written as DNA, the CDR3 is TGTGCCAGCAGGACAGGGGGGACTGAAGCTTTCTTT.

This clone has just one count. The sample carries other DNA sequences with the same CDR3. The V call is TRBV4-2, the J call TRBJ2-3; a weak D match, TRBD2 (6 bases). Germline values: CDR1 LGHNA, CDR2 YNFKEQ. This CDR3 has 15 residues. Trimming pared 0 bases from V and 1 base from J, leaving 8 bases between. CDR3 loop: CASSQDPGGTDTQYF. CDR3 DNA sequence: TGTGCCAGCAGCCAAGATCCGGGGGGCACAGATACGCAGTATTTT.

The J gene is TRBJ1-4, the V gene TRBV4-1; 7 nucleotides match TRBD1. The CDR3 length is 14 residues. Germline values: CDR1 MGHRA, CDR2 YSYEKL. V lost 4 bases, J lost 2 bases, and 1 base stayed unmatched. The CDR3 DNA is TGCGCCAGCAGCCTACAGGGGACTAATGAAAAACTGTTTTTT. Translated, it gives CASSLQGTNEKLFF.

This chain uses TRBV19 with TRBJ2-3; 12 bases fit TRBD2. CDR3 length: 15 amino acids. Germline V lookup: CDR1 LNHDA, CDR2 SQIVND (reference sequence). V lost 4 bases, J lost 5 bases, and 4 bases stayed unmatched. The CDR3 loop reads CASSTWTSGEDTQYF. In DNA form, the CDR3 reads TGTGCCAGTAGTACCTGGACTAGCGGGGAAGATACGCAGTATTTT.

The chain carries TRBV19 and TRBJ2-3, with D hard to call. The CDR3 spans 16 residues. The germline V gene encodes CDR1 LNHDA and CDR2 SQIVND (reference sequence). V lost 7 bases to trimming and J lost 0 bases, with 17 bases between them. As DNA, the CDR3 is TGTGCCAGTACACCAGGCAACCCGCCGAGCACAGATACGCAGTATTTT. This encodes CASTPGNPPSTDTQYF.